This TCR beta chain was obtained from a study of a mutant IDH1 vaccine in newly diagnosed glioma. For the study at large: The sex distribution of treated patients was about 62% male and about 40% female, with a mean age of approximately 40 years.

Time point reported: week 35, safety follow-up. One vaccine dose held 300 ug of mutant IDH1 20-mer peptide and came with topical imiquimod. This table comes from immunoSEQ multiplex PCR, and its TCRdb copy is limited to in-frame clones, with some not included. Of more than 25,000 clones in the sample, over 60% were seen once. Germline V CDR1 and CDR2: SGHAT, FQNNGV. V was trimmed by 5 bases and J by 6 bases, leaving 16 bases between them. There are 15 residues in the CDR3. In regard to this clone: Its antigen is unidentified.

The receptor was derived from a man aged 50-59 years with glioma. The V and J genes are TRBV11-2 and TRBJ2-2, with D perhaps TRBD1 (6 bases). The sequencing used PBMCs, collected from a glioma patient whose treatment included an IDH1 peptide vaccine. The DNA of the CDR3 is TGTGCCAGCAGCCCCCCAGGGGCGAGTCCCGGGGAGCTGTTTTTT. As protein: CASSPPGASPGELFF. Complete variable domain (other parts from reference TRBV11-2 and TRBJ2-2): EAGVAQSPRYKIIEKRQSVAFWCNPISGHATLYWYQQILGQGPKLLIQFQNNGVVDDSQLPKDRFSAERLKGVDSTLKIQPAKLEDSAVYLCASSPPGASPGELFFGEGSRLTVL.